This record looks at one TCR beta chain sequence and its context. Here immunoSEQ multiplex PCR was the method, and the copy in TCRdb shows in-frame clones only, minus some. Of over 120,000 clones detected, about 90% appear once; the ten largest clones hold less than 7%. The CDR3 totals 12 residues. V shed 5 bases, J shed 8 bases, and the junction held 5 bases outside the gene matches. In germline, CDR1 is SNHLY, CDR2 FYNNEI. The entry originates in a study of cytomegalovirus exposure and HLA in healthy donors. The TCR originated in a woman in her 30s in good health and CMV-seropositive. Material: PBMCs. The chain joins TRBV2 to TRBJ1-2; 7 nucleotides line up with TRBD1. CDR3 amino acids: CASSRTGDGYTF. The CDR3 nucleotides are TGTGCCAGCAGTCGCACAGGGGACGGCTACACCTTC.